This entry lists 8 T cell receptor beta chains sequenced from one sample in a study of shared clonotypes between healthy human individuals. The method was immunoSEQ multiplex PCR; TCRdb's version includes in-frame clones alone and lacks a portion of them. Of about 2.4 million clones in the sample, 90% to 95% are singletons; the top ten hold 0.36%. Sequencing input: naive CD4+ T cells from PBMCs. The subset: CD45RA+ positively selected. These receptors were taken from a man aged 18 to 35 in good health. Some clones in this sample may be carry-over from other donors' samples.

The chain joins TRBV5-6 to TRBJ2-6, with 9 bases aligning to TRBD1. Per the germline V gene, CDR1 is SGHDT and CDR2 is YYEEEE. The CDR3 runs to 18 residues. With V trimmed by 3 bases and J by 4 bases, 11 bases remained unmatched. The CDR3 nucleotides read TGTGCCAGCAGCTCAACCGGGACAGGGTGGTCCGGGGCCAACGTCCTGACTTTC. Its protein product is CASSSTGTGWSGANVLTF.

V gene TRBV4-3 combines with J gene TRBJ1-1, with D perhaps TRBD1 (5 bases). The CDR3 has 16 residues. The V gene lost 0 bases and the J gene lost 1 base, with 12 bases spanning the gap. From germline, CDR1 is LGHNA and CDR2 YSLEER. CDR3: CASSQDRGVSNTEAFF. In nucleotides, the CDR3 is TGCGCCAGCAGCCAAGATAGGGGTGTCTCGAACACTGAAGCTTTCTTT.

This sequence joins TRBV4-1 and TRBJ1-5; no reliable D call. V gave up 1 base and J gave up 6 bases, with 10 bases separating them. Germline V gene lookup returns CDR1 MGHRA and CDR2 YSYEKL. The CDR3 runs 14 residues. The CDR3 DNA follows: TGCGCCAGCAGCCAAGGTATCGCGGGTCAGCCCCAGCATTTT. It translates to CASSQGIAGQPQHF.

In DNA, the CDR3 is TGTGCCAGCAGCTTTGGCCTGTACAATGAGCAGTTCTTC. This sequence encodes CASSFGLYNEQFF. V and J are TRBV7-3 and TRBJ2-1; D remains unclear. CDR1 and CDR2 (germline): SGHTA, FQGTGA. The germline V and J ends were trimmed by 3 bases and 4 bases, with 7 bases remaining between them. The CDR3 consists of 13 residues.

The chain links TRBV7-9 to TRBJ2-3, with 12 bases lining up with TRBD2. The CDR3 runs 16 residues. Unmatched junction bases numbered 4, after V lost 5 bases and J lost 1 base. From germline, CDR1 is SEHNR and CDR2 FQNEAQ (reference sequence). CDR3 residues: CASSGPSGGGTDTQYF. The CDR3 DNA is TGTGCCAGCAGCGGCCCTAGCGGGGGGGGCACAGATACGCAGTATTTT.

The V and J genes are TRBV6-5 and TRBJ2-1, with 7 nucleotides matching TRBD1. V dropped 2 bases and J dropped 6; count of bases not matched to a gene: 4. The CDR3 contains 14 residues. The germline CDR1 and CDR2 sequences are MNHEY and SVGAGI. CDR3 protein: CASSYGYRGNEQFF. CDR3 nucleotide sequence: TGTGCCAGCAGTTACGGCTACAGGGGCAATGAGCAGTTCTTC.

The chain uses TRBV5-1 and TRBJ1-4; tentatively, D is TRBD1 (6 bases). The V gene lost 4 bases and the J gene lost 6 bases, with 13 bases spanning the gap. The CDR3 consists of 14 residues. Germline CDR1 SGHRS, CDR2 YFSETQ. CDR3 in DNA: TGCGCCAGCAGCATCACAGGGAAGGATGAAAAACTGTTTTTT. This codes for CASSITGKDEKLFF.

This clone was seen a few times. This chain joins TRBV20-1 and TRBJ1-1, with D hard to call. From germline, CDR1 is DFQATT and CDR2 SNEGSKA (reference sequence). This CDR3 comprises 11 residues. The CDR3 spells CRGAIGTEAFF. The CDR3 nucleotides read TGCAGGGGTGCTATTGGAACTGAAGCTTTCTTT.